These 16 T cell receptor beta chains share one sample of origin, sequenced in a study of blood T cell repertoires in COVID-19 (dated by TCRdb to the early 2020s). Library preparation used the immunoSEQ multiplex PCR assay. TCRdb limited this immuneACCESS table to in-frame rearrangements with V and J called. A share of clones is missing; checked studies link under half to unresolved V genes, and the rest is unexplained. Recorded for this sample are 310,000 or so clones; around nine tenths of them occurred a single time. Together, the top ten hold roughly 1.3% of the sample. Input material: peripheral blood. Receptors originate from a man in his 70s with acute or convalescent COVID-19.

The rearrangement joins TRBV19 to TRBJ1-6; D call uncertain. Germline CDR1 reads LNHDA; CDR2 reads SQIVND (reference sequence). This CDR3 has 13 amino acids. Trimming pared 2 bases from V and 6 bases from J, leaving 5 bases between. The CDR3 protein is CASSIIGNSPLHF. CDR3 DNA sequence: TGTGCCAGTAGTATAATCGGTAATTCACCCCTCCACTTT.

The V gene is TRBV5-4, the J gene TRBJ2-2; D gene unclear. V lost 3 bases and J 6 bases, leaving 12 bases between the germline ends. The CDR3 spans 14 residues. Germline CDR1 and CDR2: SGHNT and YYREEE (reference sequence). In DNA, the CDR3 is TGTGCCAGCAGCTCAGACATGTCTTCCGGGGAGCTGTTTTTT. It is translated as CASSSDMSSGELFF.

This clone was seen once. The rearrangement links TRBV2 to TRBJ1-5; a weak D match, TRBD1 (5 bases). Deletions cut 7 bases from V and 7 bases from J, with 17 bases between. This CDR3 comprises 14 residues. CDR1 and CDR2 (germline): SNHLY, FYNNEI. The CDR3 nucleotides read TGTGCCAGCACTCGGACCCCCGGGGGGCAGCCCCAGCATTTT. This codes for CASTRTPGGQPQHF.

The CDR3 DNA sequence: TGTGCCAGCAGTGTAGCAGATACGCAGTATTTT. It is translated as CASSVADTQYF. The chain carries TRBV2 and TRBJ2-3; D remains unclear. The CDR3 contains 11 residues. Deletions cut 4 bases from V and 4 bases from J, with 3 bases between. Germline-derived CDR1 and CDR2 are SNHLY and FYNNEI.

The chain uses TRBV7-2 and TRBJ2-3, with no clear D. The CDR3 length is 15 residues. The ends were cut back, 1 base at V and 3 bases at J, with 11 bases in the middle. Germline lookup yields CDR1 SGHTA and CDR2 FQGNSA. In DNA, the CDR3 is TGTGCCAGCAGCTTAGACTTTGTAGTTACAGATACGCAGTATTTT. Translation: CASSLDFVVTDTQYF. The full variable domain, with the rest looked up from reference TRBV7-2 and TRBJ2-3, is GAGVSQSPSNKVTEKGKDVELRCDPISGHTALYWYRQSLGQGLEFLIYFQGNSAPDKSGLPSDRFSAERTGGSVSTLTIQRTQQEDSAVYLCASSLDFVVTDTQYFGPGTRLTVL.

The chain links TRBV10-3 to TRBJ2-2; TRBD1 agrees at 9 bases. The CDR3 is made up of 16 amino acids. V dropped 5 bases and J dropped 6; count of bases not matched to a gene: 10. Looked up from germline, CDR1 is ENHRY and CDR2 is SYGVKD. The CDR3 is CAISKGQGISSGELFF. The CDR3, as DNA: TGTGCCATCAGTAAGGGACAGGGCATCTCGTCCGGGGAGCTGTTTTTT.

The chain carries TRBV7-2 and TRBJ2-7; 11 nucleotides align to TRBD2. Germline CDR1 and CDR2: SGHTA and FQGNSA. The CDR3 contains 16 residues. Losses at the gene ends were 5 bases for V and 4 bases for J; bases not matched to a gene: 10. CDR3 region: CASSPAPSGGIYEQYF. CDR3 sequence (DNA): TGTGCCAGCAGCCCCGCCCCTAGCGGGGGGATTTACGAGCAGTACTTC.

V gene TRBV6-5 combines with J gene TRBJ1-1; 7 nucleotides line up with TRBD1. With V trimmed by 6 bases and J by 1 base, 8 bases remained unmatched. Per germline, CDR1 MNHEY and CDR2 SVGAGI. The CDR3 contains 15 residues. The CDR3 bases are TGTGCCAGCAGGATCCGGGACAGCTCGAACACTGAAGCTTTCTTT. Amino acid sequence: CASRIRDSSNTEAFF.

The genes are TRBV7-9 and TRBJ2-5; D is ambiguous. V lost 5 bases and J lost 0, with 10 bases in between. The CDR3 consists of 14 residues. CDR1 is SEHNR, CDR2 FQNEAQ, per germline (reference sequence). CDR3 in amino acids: CASSAGRYQETQYF. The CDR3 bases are TGTGCCAGCAGCGCCGGTCGGTACCAAGAGACCCAGTACTTC.

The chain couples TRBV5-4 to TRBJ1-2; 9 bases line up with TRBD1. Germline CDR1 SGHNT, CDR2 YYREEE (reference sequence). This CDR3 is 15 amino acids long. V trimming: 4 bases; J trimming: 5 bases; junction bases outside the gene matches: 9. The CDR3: CASSAPGQGSYGYTF. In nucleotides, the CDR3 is TGTGCCAGCAGCGCGCCGGGACAGGGATCTTATGGCTACACCTTC.

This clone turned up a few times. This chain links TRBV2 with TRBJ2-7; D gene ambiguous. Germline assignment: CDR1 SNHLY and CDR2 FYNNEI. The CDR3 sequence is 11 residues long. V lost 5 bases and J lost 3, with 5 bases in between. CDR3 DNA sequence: TGTGCCAGCAGTTTTATCTACGAGCAGTACTTC. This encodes CASSFIYEQYF.

In nucleotides, the CDR3 is TGTGCCAGCAGCTTAGCGAGGAACCCCTTGGGTGAAAAACTGTTTTTT. Translation: CASSLARNPLGEKLFF. The chain links TRBV7-9 to TRBJ1-4; D remains ambiguous. The V gene lost 0 bases and the J gene lost 7 bases, with 15 bases spanning the gap. CDR3 size: 16 residues. Germline lookup yields CDR1 SEHNR and CDR2 FQNEAQ (reference sequence).

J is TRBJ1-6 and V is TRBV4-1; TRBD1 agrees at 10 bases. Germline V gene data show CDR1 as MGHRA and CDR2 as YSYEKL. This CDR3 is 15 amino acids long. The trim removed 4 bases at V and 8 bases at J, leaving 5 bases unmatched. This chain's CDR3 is CASSPGTGDHSPLHF. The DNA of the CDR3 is TGCGCCAGCAGCCCGGGGACAGGGGATCATTCACCCCTCCACTTT.

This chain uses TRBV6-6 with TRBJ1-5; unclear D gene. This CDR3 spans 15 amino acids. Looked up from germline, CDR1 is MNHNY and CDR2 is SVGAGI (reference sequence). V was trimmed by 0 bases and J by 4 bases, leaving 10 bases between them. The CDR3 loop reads CASSYSRAENQPQHF. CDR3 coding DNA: TGTGCCAGCAGTTACTCGAGGGCAGAAAATCAGCCCCAGCATTTT.

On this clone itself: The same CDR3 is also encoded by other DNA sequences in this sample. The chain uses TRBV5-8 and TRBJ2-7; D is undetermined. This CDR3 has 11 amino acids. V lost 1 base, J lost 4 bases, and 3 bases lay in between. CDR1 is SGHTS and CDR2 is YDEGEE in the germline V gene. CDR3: CASSLRYEQYF. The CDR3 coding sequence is TGTGCCAGCAGCTTGCGTTACGAGCAGTACTTC.

This CDR3 reads CASRTRDRGSPLHF. Written as DNA, the CDR3 is TGTGCCAGCAGGACCCGGGACAGGGGATCACCCCTCCACTTT. The chain is built from TRBV2 and TRBJ1-6; 10 bases fit TRBD1. V shed 6 bases and J 10 bases; nucleotides not matched to a gene: 6. The CDR3 is 14 amino acids. Germline-derived CDR1 and CDR2 are SNHLY and FYNNEI.